The 22 T cell receptor beta chains reported below all come from one sample, sequenced in a study of cytomegalovirus exposure and HLA in healthy donors (dated by TCRdb to between 2016 and 2019). Receptors were amplified or captured by the immunoSEQ multiplex PCR assay. TCRdb provides this immuneACCESS table in a form limited to in-frame rearrangements. Some clones are lacking; in checked studies, under half of them reflect an unresolved V gene, and why the rest are absent is not known. In all, the sample holds 250,000 to 400,000 clones, and roughly 88% of those were seen once. The biggest ten clones account for around 1% of the sample. Source material: PBMCs. These receptors were obtained from a man aged 25-45 years in good health and CMV-seronegative.

The chain recombines TRBV5-6 with TRBJ2-1; 11 bases map to TRBD2. There are 16 residues in the CDR3. The ends lost 4 bases at V and 6 bases at J; junction bases unmatched: 9. Per germline, CDR1 SGHDT and CDR2 YYEEEE. CDR3 residues: CASSLLAGGWFNEQFF. DNA for the CDR3: TGTGCCAGCAGCCTCCTAGCGGGGGGATGGTTCAATGAGCAGTTCTTC.

The V call is TRBV9, the J call TRBJ1-1, with TRBD1 as a possible D gene (6 bases). The length of the CDR3 is 15 residues. V dropped 6 bases and J dropped 5 bases, with 20 bases sitting between them. The V gene's germline CDR1 is SGDLS and CDR2 YYNGEE. CDR3 in amino acids: CASTPYRGAGTEAFF. CDR3 nucleotide sequence: TGTGCCAGCACCCCGTACCGGGGGGCAGGTACTGAAGCTTTCTTT.

Comment on this clone: Additional DNA sequences in this sample encode the identical CDR3. This chain uses TRBV5-1 with TRBJ1-1; possible D gene TRBD1, 6 bases. Germline assignment: CDR1 SGHRS and CDR2 YFSETQ. This CDR3 has 14 amino acids. V was pared by 1 base and J by 0 bases, with 7 bases between. CDR3 in DNA: TGCGCCAGCAGCTTGCAGGGGATGAACACTGAAGCTTTCTTT. It encodes CASSLQGMNTEAFF.

The V and J genes are TRBV7-8 and TRBJ1-5; 8 nucleotides match TRBD1. The V gene end was trimmed by 5 bases and the J gene end by 6 bases; junction bases not matched to a gene: 6. In germline, CDR1 is SGHVS, CDR2 FQNEAQ. The CDR3 runs 14 residues. CDR3 amino acids: CASSGSTGVQPQHF. Written as DNA, the CDR3 is TGTGCCAGCAGCGGGTCGACAGGGGTTCAGCCCCAGCATTTT.

Comment on this clone: One end of the junction fails to match germline, which may point to a read error. The CDR3 nucleotides read TGTGCCAGCAGCTCGAGGATTTGGATCTTC. Translation gives CASSSRIWIF. The gene calls are TRBV5-8 and TRBJ2-1; D not certain. CDR1 SGHTS and CDR2 YDEGEE come from the germline V gene. The CDR3 runs to 10 residues.

On this clone: The junction and the germline gene differ at one end; a read error may be behind it. The CDR3 reads CTISEGRGGYTF. The CDR3, as DNA: TGTACCATCAGTGAGGGGAGGGGTGGCTACACCTTC. This chain links TRBV10-3 with TRBJ1-2; perhaps TRBD1 as D (5 bases). This CDR3 has 12 residues. Germline CDR1 ENHRY, CDR2 SYGVKD.

This clone appeared a few times. A junction boundary mismatches the germline segment, possibly from a read error. This chain connects TRBV20-1 to TRBJ1-1; D perhaps matches TRBD1 (5 bases). CDR3 length equals 11 residues. CDR1 is DFQATT and CDR2 is SNEGSKA in the germline V gene (reference sequence). The CDR3 nucleotides are TGCAGGGCTAGGGGAGACACTGAAGCTTTCTTT. Translated, it gives CRARGDTEAFF.

The J gene is TRBJ2-4, the V gene TRBV6-6; TRBD1 aligns across 9 bases. The V gene end was trimmed by 5 bases and the J gene end by 5 bases; junction bases not matched to a gene: 4. CDR1 is MNHNY and CDR2 is SVGAGI in the germline V gene (reference sequence). The CDR3 has 14 amino acids. The CDR3 DNA sequence: TGTGCCAGCAGTAGGGGGACAGGGCAAAACATTCAGTACTTC. It encodes CASSRGTGQNIQYF.

V is TRBV6-5 and J is TRBJ2-2; D unresolved. V was clipped by 2 bases and J by 8 bases, with 6 bases between them. There are 12 residues in the CDR3. In germline, CDR1 is MNHEY, CDR2 SVGAGI. This CDR3 reads CASSYLGGELFF. CDR3 in DNA: TGTGCCAGCAGTTACCTCGGGGGGGAGCTGTTTTTT.

Note on this clone: The sample has other DNA sequences that encode this CDR3 too. CDR3 sequence reads: CASSLGTGIDTQYF. CDR3 bases: TGCGCCAGCAGCTTGGGGACAGGGATAGATACGCAGTATTTT. The rearrangement joins TRBV5-1 to TRBJ2-3, with 8 bases identical to TRBD1. The CDR3 runs to 14 residues. V lost 0 bases to trimming and J lost 5 bases; unmatched junction nucleotides: 2. The germline V gene encodes CDR1 SGHRS and CDR2 YFSETQ.

This clone appeared once. This chain joins TRBV4-3 and TRBJ2-5, with D maybe TRBD1 (5 bases). V dropped 0 bases and J dropped 6 bases, with 26 bases sitting between them. CDR1 is LGHNA, CDR2 YSLEER, per germline. This CDR3 comprises 19 residues. The CDR3 coding sequence is TGCGCCAGCAGCCAAGATGGGCCTAAAGCAGGGCTAATTAAGAAGACCCAGTACTTC. Translation: CASSQDGPKAGLIKKTQYF.

The V call is TRBV6-6, the J call TRBJ1-6, with 7 bases identical to TRBD1. The V and J ends lost 0 bases and 10 bases, in that order; junction bases with no gene match: 9. The CDR3 covers 16 residues. Germline CDR1 MNHNY, CDR2 SVGAGI (reference sequence). The CDR3 DNA reads TGTGCCAGCAGTTACTCGAATCAGGGGGTACGGTCACCCCTCCACTTT. Translated, it gives CASSYSNQGVRSPLHF.

V gene TRBV7-9 combines with J gene TRBJ1-4; perhaps TRBD1 as D (6 bases). CDR1 and CDR2 from the germline V gene are SEHNR and FQNEAQ (reference sequence). CDR3 length: 15 amino acids. With 4 bases removed from V and 1 base from J, the gap between germline ends came to 10 bases. The CDR3 region has the DNA TGTGCCAGCAGCTCCCACAGGGAAACTAATGAAAAACTGTTTTTT. This encodes CASSSHRETNEKLFF.

This chain joins TRBV5-8 and TRBJ1-1; D is perhaps TRBD1 (6 bases). Germline loops: CDR1 SGHTS, CDR2 YDEGEE. The CDR3 is 14 residues long. V was pared by 9 bases and J by 1 base, with 16 bases between. CDR3 protein: CATNPGHSNTEAFF. The CDR3 nucleotides are TGTGCCACCAATCCGGGACACTCGAACACTGAAGCTTTCTTT.

V gene TRBV4-1 combines with J gene TRBJ2-2, with 11 bases matching TRBD2. Germline assignment: CDR1 MGHRA and CDR2 YSYEKL. This CDR3 spans 16 amino acids. The V gene end was trimmed by 8 bases and the J gene end by 2 bases; junction bases not matched to a gene: 7. CDR3 sequence: CASQTSGGSNTGELFF. CDR3 bases: TGCGCCAGCCAAACTAGCGGGGGATCTAACACCGGGGAGCTGTTTTTT.

As concerns this clone: Other DNA sequences of this sample code for an identical CDR3. The chain joins TRBV18 to TRBJ2-3; 9 nucleotides agree with TRBD2. This CDR3 has 17 amino acids. Germline V gene lookup returns CDR1 KGHSH and CDR2 LQKENI. After removal of 0 bases from V and 0 bases from J, the junction contained 4 bases not matched to a gene. CDR3 residues: CASSPPGLAGSTDTQYF. CDR3 in DNA: TGTGCCAGCTCACCACCGGGGCTAGCGGGGAGCACAGATACGCAGTATTTT. The full variable domain, its missing parts supplied by reference TRBV18 and TRBJ2-3, is NAGVMQNPRHLVRRRGQEARLRCSPMKGHSHVYWYRQLPEEGLKFMVYLQKENIIDESGMPKERFSAEFPKEGPSILRIQQVVRGDSAAYFCASSPPGLAGSTDTQYFGPGTRLTVL.

This clone appeared a single time. The V and J genes are TRBV6-5 and TRBJ1-5; the D gene is possibly TRBD1 (5 bases). This CDR3 is built from 15 residues. V lost 6 bases to trimming and J lost 4 bases, with 16 bases between them. In germline, CDR1 is MNHEY, CDR2 SVGAGI. For the CDR3, the DNA is TGTGCCAGCAGCAGGGTGTGGGGCTCTAATCAGCCCCAGCATTTT. This sequence encodes CASSRVWGSNQPQHF.

The rearrangement links TRBV27 to TRBJ2-7; D is perhaps TRBD2 (5 bases). Germline CDR1 is MNHEY and CDR2 is SMNVEV (reference sequence). V lost 1 base to trimming and J lost 1 base, with 11 bases between them. The length of the CDR3 is 15 residues. The CDR3 region has the DNA TGTGCCAGCAGTTTATGGGCCGGGAAATCCTACGAGCAGTACTTC. As protein: CASSLWAGKSYEQYF.

This chain uses TRBV9 with TRBJ1-5; a weak D match, TRBD1 (5 bases). Trimming took off 4 bases at V and 7 bases at J, with 15 bases between the two ends. Germline CDR1 reads SGDLS; CDR2 reads YYNGEE. The CDR3 has 14 residues. CDR3 nucleotides: TGTGCCAGCAGCCCCTCGGGGGGAGTGCAGCCCCAGCATTTT. It is translated as CASSPSGGVQPQHF.

The chain links TRBV4-3 to TRBJ2-4, with D tentatively TRBD2 (5 bases). Germline CDR1 is LGHNA and CDR2 is YSLEER. The CDR3 runs to 16 residues. The V and J ends lost 0 bases and 0 bases respectively, with 9 bases between them. CDR3 residues: CASSQETAGAKNIQYF. The CDR3 DNA sequence: TGCGCCAGCAGCCAAGAAACCGCGGGAGCCAAAAACATTCAGTACTTC.

The genes are TRBV2 and TRBJ1-5; D gene uncertain. V was pared by 1 base and J by 6 bases, with 4 bases between. CDR3 length equals 12 residues. The germline V gene encodes CDR1 SNHLY and CDR2 FYNNEI. CDR3 sequence reads: CASSEVSQPQHF. CDR3 nucleotides: TGTGCCAGCAGTGAAGTATCTCAGCCCCAGCATTTT.

The chain has TRBV6-1 and TRBJ2-1; TRBD1 matches 10 bases. The CDR3 contains 15 residues. The V gene end was trimmed by 4 bases and the J gene end by 2 bases; junction bases not matched to a gene: 2. Germline V CDR1 and CDR2: MNHNS, SASEGT. The CDR3 nucleotides read TGTGCCAGCAGTGTGGGACAGGGGCCCTACAATGAGCAGTTCTTC. It yields the protein CASSVGQGPYNEQFF.